Listed here are 2 T cell receptor beta chains from one sample, sequenced in a study of T cells in Graves' hyperthyroidism and ophthalmopathy. Using RNA transcripts as the source, TCR beta CDR3 regions were amplified. When the TCR CDR3 underwent first-round RT-PCR, the HTBI primer set was used. Each CDR3 protein is one row after TCRdb ran MiXCR on the multiplex PCR reads. This sample carries over 650,000 distinct CDR3 sequences, nearly 45% of them seen once, and the ten largest clones take about 7.2%. Sequencing was carried out using peripheral blood or thyroid tissue (not recorded which). All receptors derive from an adult man with Graves' disease, either hyperthyroidism or ophthalmopathy (not recorded which).

The chain recombines TRBV12-3 or TRBV12-4 with TRBJ1-5, with 7 bases fitting TRBD1. The CDR3 length is 15 residues. The DNA of the CDR3 is TGTGCTAGTGGTTTGGCAACAGGGGGCAATCAGCCCCAGCATTTT. Protein: CASGLATGGNQPQHF.

Worth noting for this clonotype: This may be a read error, as it is one base from a much larger clone. The rearrangement joins TRBV2 to TRBJ1-2; 7 bases are shared with TRBD1. This CDR3 region has 11 residues. V trimming: 6 bases; J trimming: 8 bases; junction bases outside the gene matches: 3. Germline CDR1 and CDR2: SNHLY and FYNNEI. The CDR3: CASSVDRGYTF. As DNA, the CDR3 is TGTGCCAGCAGCGTGGACAGGGGCTACACCTTC. The entire variable domain, with the rest obtained from reference TRBV2 and TRBJ1-2, is as follows: EPEVTQTPSHQVTQMGQEVILRCVPISNHLYFYWYRQILGQKVEFLVSFYNNEISEKSEIFDDQFSVERPDGSNFTLKIRSTKLEDSAMYFCASSVDRGYTFGSGTRLTVV.